One T cell receptor beta chain is described in this entry. What it recognizes is unknown. This CDR3 spans 16 amino acids. CDR1 is KGHDR and CDR2 is SFDVKD in the germline V gene. This entry is derived from a study of monozygotic twins with inflammatory bowel disease. Broader study findings: Among IBD patients, fewer clonotypes were shared with others than among healthy twins, especially with disease activity.

Nested PCRs of about 17 and 10 cycles, two in total, were run on TCRalpha and TCRbeta cDNA. No DNA is given; TCRdb re-called the 5' RACE reads and lists each CDR3 protein once. The sample's table shows fewer than 550,000 distinct CDR3 sequences. Sequencing input: blood. This receptor was obtained from a human donor with ulcerative colitis or Crohn's disease, or a healthy co-twin of an affected twin (not recorded which). The chain combines TRBV24-1 with TRBJ2-2; TCRdb's D call of TRBD1 is untestable without DNA. CDR3: CATSDTGTGAGGELFF.